This T cell receptor beta chain derives from a study of blood T cell repertoires in COVID-19. For the study at large: The samples span acute and convalescent COVID-19 from the United States, Italy and Spain. Nucleic acid was either cDNA or gDNA, and it came from T cells, B-cell-depleted T cells, or PBMCs.

Per germline, CDR1 MDHEN and CDR2 SYDVKM. This CDR3 region has 11 residues. Trimming pared 10 bases from V and 4 bases from J, leaving 10 bases between. How the authors handled the data: Counts of nucleated cells, estimated from reference gene primer amplification, were obtained. The data were produced by immunoSEQ multiplex PCR, yet TCRdb's version contains in-frame clones alone and is incomplete. D and trimming come from the DNA, and the V and J calls and clone size come from that table. In the table there are some 150,000 clones, roughly four fifths of which are singletons. The sequence derives from a human donor in a cohort sampled during active COVID-19. V gene TRBV28 combines with J gene TRBJ1-2; no reliable D call. The sample was peripheral blood. In nucleotides, the CDR3 is TGTGCCACCACCCGCGGCTATGGCTACACCTTC. Protein product: CATTRGYGYTF.